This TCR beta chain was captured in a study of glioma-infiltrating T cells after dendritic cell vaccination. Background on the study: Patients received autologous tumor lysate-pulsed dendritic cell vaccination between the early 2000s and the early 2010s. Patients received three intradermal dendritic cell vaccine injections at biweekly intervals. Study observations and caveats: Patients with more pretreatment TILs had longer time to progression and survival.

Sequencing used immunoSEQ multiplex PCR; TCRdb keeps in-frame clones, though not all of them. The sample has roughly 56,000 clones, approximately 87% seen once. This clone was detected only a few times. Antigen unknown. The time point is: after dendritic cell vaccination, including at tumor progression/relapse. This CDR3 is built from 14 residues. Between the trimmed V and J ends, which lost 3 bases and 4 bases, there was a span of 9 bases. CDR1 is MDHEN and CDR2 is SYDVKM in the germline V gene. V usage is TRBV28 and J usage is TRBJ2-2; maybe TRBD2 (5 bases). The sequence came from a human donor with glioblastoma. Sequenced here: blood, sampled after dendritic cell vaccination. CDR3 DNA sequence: TGTGCCAGCAGTTTTACTAGTGGCACCGGGGAGCTGTTTTTT. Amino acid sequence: CASSFTSGTGELFF.